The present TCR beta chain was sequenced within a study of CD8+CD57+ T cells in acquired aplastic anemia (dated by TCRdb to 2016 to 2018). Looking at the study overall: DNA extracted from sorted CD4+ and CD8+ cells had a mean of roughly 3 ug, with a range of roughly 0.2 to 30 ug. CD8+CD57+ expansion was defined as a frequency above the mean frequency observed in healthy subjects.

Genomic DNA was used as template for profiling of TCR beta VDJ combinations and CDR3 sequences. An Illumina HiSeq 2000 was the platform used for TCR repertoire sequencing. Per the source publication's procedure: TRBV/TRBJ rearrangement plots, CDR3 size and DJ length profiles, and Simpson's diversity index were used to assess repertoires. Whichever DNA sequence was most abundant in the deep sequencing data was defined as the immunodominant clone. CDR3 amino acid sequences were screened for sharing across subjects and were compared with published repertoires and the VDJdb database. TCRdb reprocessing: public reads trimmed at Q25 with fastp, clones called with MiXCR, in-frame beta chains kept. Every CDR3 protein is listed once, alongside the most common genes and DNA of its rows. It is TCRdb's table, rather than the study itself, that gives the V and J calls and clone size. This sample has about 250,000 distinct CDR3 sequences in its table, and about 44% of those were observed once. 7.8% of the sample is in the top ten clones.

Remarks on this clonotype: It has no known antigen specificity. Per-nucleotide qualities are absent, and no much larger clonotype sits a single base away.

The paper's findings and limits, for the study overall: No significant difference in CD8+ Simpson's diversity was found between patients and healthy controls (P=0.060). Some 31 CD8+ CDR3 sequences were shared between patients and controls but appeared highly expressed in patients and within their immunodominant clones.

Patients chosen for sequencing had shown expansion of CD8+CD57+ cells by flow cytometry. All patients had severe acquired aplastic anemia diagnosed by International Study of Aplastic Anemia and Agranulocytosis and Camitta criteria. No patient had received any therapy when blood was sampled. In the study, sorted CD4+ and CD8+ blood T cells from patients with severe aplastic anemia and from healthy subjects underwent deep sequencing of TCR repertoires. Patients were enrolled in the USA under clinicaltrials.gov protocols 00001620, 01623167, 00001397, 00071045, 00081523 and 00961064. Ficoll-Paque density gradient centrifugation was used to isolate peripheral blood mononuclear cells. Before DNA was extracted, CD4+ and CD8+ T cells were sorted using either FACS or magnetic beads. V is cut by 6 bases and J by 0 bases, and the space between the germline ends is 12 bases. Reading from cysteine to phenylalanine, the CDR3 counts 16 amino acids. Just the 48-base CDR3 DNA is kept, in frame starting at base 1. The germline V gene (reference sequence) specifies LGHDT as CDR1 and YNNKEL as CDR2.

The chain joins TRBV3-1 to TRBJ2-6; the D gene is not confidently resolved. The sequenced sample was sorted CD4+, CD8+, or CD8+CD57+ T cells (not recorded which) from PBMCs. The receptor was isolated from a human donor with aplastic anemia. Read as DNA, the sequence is TGTGCCAGCAGTGAATTACGGCGCTCTGGGGCCAACGTCCTGACTTTC. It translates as CASSELRRSGANVLTF.